This T cell receptor beta chain originates from a study of blood T cell repertoires in COVID-19. Across the whole study: Nucleic acid was either cDNA or gDNA, and it came from T cells, B-cell-depleted T cells, or PBMCs.

This clone was observed a few times. Method: immunoSEQ multiplex PCR; TCRdb's copy keeps in-frame clones and lacks some. The data hold hundreds of thousands of clones, with about 87% observed a single time. V shed 4 bases and J 4 bases; nucleotides not matched to a gene: 2. Germline-derived CDR1 and CDR2 are SGHRS and YFSETQ. This CDR3 has 14 amino acids. The TCR was taken from a woman in her thirties who had recovered from COVID-19. Sequenced material: peripheral blood. The rearrangement uses TRBV5-1 and TRBJ2-2; 9 bases are shared with TRBD1. CDR3 sequence: CASSPGQGTGELFF. The CDR3 region has the DNA TGCGCCAGCAGCCCGGGACAGGGCACCGGGGAGCTGTTTTTT.